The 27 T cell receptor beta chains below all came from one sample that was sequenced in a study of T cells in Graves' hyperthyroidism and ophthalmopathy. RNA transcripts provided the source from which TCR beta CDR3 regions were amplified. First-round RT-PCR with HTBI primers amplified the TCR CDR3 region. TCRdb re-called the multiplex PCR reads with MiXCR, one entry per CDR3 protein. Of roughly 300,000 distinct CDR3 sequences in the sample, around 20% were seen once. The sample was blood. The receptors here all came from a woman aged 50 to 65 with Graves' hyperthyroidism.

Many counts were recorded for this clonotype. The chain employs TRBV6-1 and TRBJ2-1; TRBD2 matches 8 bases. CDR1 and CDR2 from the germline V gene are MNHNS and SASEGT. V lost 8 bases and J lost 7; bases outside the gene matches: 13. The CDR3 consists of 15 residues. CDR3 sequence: CASQGTSGGRNEQFF. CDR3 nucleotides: TGTGCCAGCCAGGGGACAAGCGGGGGCCGGAATGAGCAGTTCTTC.

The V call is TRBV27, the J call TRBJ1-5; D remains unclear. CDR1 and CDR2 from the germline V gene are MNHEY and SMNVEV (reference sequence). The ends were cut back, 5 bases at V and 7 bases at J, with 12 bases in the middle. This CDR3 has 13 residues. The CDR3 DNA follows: TGTGCCAGCAGTAGAGTAGGAGGACAGCCCCAGCATTTT. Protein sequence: CASSRVGGQPQHF.

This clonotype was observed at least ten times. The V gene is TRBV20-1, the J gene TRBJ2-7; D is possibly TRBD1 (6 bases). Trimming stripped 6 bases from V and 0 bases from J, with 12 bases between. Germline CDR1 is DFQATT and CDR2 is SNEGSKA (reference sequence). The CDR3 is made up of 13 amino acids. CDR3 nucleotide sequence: TGCAGTGCACAGACAGGTCTCTCCTACGAGCAGTACTTC. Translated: CSAQTGLSYEQYF.

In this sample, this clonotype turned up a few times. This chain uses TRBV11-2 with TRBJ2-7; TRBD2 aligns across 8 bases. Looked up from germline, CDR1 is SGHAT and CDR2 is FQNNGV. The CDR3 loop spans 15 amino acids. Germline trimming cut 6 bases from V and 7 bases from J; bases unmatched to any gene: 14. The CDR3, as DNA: TGTGCCAGCAGTCCTACTAGTAGCGGGACTGGGGAGCAGTACTTC. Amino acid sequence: CASSPTSSGTGEQYF.

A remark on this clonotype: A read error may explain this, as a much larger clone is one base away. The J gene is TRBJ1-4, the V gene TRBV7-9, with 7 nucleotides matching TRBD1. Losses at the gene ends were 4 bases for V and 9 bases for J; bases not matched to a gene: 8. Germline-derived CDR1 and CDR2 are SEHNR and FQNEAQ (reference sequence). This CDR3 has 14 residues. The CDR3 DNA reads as TGTGCCAGCAGCTCCAGACAGGGTGGCAAAAAACTGTTTTTT. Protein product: CASSSRQGGKKLFF.

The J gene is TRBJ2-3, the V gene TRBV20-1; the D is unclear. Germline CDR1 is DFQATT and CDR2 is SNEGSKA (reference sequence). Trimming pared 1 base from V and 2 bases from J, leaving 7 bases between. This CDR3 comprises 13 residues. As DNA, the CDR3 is TGCAGTGCTAGAGCGCAAAACACAGATACGCAGTATTTT. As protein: CSARAQNTDTQYF.

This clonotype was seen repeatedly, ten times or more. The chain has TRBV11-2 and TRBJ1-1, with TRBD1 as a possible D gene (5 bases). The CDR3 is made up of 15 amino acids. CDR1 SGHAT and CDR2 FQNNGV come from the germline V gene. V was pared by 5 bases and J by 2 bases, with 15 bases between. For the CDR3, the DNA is TGTGCCAGCAGCCGGGTCGGGGGAAGAAACACTGAAGCTTTCTTT. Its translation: CASSRVGGRNTEAFF.

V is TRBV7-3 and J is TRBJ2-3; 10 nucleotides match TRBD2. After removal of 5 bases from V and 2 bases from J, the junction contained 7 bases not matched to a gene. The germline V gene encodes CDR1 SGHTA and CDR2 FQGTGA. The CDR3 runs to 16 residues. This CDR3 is CASSPMTSGFTDTQYF. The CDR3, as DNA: TGTGCCAGCAGCCCCATGACTAGCGGGTTCACAGATACGCAGTATTTT.

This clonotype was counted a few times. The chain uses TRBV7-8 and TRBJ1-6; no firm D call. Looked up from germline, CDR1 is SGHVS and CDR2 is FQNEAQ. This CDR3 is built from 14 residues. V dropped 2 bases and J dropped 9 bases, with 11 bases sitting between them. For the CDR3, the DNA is TGTGCCAGCAGCTTATCAAGCGAAAGTTCACCCCTCCACTTT. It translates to CASSLSSESSPLHF.

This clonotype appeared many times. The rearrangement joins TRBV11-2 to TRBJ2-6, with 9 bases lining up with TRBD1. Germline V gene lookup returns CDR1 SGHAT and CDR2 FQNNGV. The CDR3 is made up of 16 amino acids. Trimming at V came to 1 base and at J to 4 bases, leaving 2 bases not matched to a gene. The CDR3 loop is CASSLATGGGANVLTF. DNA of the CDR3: TGTGCCAGCAGCTTAGCTACAGGGGGCGGGGCCAACGTCCTGACTTTC.

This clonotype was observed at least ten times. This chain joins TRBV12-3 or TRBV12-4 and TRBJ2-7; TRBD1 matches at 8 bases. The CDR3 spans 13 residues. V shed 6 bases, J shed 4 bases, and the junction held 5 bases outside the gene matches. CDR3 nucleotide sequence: TGTGCCAGCAGGACAGGGGTAGAGTACGAGCAGTACTTC. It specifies CASRTGVEYEQYF.

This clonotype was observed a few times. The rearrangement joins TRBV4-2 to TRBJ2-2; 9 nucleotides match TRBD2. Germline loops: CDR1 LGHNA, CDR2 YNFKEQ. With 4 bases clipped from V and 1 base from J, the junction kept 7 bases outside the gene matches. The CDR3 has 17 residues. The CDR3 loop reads CASSRKLAGGNTGELFF. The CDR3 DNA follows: TGTGCCAGCAGCCGCAAACTAGCGGGCGGGAACACCGGGGAGCTGTTTTTT.

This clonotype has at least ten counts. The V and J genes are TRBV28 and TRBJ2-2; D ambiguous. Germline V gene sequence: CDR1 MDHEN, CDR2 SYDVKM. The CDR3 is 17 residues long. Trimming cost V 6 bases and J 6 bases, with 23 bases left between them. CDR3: CASRPLGRRQESGELFF. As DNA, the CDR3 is TGTGCCAGCAGGCCCTTGGGCAGGCGTCAGGAGTCCGGGGAGCTGTTTTTT.

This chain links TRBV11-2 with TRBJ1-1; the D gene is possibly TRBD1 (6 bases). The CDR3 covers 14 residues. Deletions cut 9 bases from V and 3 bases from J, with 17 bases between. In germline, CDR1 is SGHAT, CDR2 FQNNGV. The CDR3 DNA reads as TGTGCCAGTATTCCGGGACATCGGGACACTGAAGCTTTCTTT. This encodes CASIPGHRDTEAFF.

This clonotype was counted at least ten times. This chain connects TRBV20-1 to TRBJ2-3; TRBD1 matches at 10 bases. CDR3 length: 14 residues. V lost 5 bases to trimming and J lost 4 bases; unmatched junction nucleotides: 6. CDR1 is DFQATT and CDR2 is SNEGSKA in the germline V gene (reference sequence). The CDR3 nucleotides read TGCAGTGCTCTGACAGGGGGCTCCGCAGATACGCAGTATTTT. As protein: CSALTGGSADTQYF.

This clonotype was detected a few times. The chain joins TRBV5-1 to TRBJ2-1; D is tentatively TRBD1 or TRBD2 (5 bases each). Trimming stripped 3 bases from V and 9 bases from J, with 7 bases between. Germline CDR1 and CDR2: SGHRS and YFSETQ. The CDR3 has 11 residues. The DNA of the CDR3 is TGCGCCAGCAGCTCCGGGACTGAGCAGTTCTTC. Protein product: CASSSGTEQFF.

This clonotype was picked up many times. The CDR3 is CASGSTEETQYF. The CDR3 bases are TGTGCTAGTGGCTCAACCGAAGAGACCCAGTACTTC. This chain connects TRBV12-5 to TRBJ2-5, with D unclear. V was cut by 6 bases and J by 3 bases, with 8 bases left in between. Germline CDR1 LGHNT, CDR2 FRNRAP. CDR3 length: 12 amino acids. Variable domain in full (rest from reference TRBV12-5 and TRBJ2-5): DARVTQTPRHKVTEMGQEVTMRCQPILGHNTVFWYRQTMMQGLELLAYFRNRAPLDDSGMPKDRFSAEMPDATLATLKIQPSEPRDSAVYFCASGSTEETQYFGPGTRLLVL.

CDR3 sequence (DNA): TGTGCCACAGACCCCGCGTCACGGGGCTCCTACGAGCAGTACTTC. Encoded protein: CATDPASRGSYEQYF. The J gene is TRBJ2-7, the V gene TRBV6-1, with D maybe TRBD2 (5 bases). The V and J ends lost 10 bases and 0 bases respectively, with 19 bases between them. The CDR3 is 15 amino acids. CDR1 is MNHNS, CDR2 SASEGT, per germline.

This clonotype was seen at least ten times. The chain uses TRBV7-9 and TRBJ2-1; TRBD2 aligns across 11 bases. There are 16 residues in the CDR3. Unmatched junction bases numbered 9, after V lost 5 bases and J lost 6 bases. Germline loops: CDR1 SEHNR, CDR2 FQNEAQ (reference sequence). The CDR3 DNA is TGTGCCAGCAGCCGGAGGTCTAGCGGGGGGTCCAATGAGCAGTTCTTC. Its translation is CASSRRSSGGSNEQFF.

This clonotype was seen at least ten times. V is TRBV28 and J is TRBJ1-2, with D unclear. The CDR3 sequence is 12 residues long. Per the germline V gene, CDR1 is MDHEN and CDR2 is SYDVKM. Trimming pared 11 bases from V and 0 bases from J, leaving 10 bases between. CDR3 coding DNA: TGTGCCTCCTGGACCTCTAACTATGGCTACACCTTC. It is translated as CASWTSNYGYTF.

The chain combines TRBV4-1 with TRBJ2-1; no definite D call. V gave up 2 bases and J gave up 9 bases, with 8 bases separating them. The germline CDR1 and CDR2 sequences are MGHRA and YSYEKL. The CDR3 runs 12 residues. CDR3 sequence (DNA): TGCGCCAGCAGCCAATTGGGTACTGAGCAGTTCTTC. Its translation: CASSQLGTEQFF.

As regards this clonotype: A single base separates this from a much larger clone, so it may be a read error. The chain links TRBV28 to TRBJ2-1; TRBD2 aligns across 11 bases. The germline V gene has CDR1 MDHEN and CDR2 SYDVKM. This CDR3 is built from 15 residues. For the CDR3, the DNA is TGTGTCAGCAGTTTAGCGGGGGGGCGAAACAATGAGCAGTTCTTC. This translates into CVSSLAGGRNNEQFF.

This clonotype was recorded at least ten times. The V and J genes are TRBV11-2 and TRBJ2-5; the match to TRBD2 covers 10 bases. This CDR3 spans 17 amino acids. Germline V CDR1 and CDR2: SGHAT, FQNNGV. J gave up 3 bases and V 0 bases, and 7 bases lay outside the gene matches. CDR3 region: CASSLDPYSGGKETQYF. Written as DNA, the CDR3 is TGTGCCAGCAGCTTAGATCCCTATAGCGGGGGGAAAGAGACCCAGTACTTC.

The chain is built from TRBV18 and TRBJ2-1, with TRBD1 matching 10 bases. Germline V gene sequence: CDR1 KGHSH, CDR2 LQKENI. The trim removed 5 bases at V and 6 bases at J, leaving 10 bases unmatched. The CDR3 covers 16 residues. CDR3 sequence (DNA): TGTGCCAGCTCAGCCACCGGGACAGGGGACGTCAATGAGCAGTTCTTC. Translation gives CASSATGTGDVNEQFF.

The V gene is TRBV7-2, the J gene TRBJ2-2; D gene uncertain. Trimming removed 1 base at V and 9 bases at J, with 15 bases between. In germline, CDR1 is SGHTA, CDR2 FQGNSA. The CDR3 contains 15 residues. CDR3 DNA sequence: TGTGCCAGCAGCTTAGTCCGGGCCCGGGCCAGGGAGCTGTTTTTT. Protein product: CASSLVRARARELFF.

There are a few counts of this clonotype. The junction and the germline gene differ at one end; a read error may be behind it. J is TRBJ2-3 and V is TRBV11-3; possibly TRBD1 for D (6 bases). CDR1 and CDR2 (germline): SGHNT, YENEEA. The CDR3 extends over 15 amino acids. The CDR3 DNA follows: TGTACCAGCAGCTTATGGGCGACAGGCCAAGATACGCAGTATTTT. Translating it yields CTSSLWATGQDTQYF.

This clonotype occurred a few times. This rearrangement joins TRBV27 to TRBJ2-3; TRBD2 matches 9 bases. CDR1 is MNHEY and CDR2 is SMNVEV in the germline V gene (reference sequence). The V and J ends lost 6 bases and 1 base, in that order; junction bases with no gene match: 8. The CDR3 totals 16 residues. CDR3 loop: CASRSLAGWRTDTQYF. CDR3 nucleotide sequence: TGTGCCAGCAGGTCCCTAGCGGGATGGCGCACAGATACGCAGTATTTT.